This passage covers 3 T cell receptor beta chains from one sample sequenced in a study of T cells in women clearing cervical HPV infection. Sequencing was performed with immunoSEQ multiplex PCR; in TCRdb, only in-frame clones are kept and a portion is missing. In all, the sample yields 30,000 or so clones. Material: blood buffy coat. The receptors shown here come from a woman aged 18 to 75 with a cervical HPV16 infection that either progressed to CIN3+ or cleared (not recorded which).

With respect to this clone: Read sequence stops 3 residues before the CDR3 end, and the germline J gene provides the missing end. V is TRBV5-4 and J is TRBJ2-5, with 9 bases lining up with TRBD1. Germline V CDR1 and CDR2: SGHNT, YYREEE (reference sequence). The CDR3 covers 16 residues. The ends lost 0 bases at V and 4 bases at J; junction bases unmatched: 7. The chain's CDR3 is CASSLVQGAKVETQYF. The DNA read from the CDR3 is TGTGCCAGCAGCTTGGTACAGGGGGCTAAGGTAGAGACC. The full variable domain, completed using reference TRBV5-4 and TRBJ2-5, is ETGVTQSPTHLIKTRGQQVTLRCSSQSGHNTVSWYQQALGQGPQFIFQYYREEENGRGNFPPRFSGLQFPNYSSELNVNALELDDSALYLCASSLVQGAKVETQYFGPGTRLLVL.

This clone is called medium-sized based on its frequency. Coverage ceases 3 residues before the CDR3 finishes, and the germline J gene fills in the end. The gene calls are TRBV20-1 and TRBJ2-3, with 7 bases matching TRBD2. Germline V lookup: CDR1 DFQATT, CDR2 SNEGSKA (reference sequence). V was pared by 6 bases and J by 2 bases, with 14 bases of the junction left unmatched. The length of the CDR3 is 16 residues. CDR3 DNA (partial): TGCAGTGCGACCGCGGTGGGGACTATCTTCACAGATACG. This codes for CSATAVGTIFTDT. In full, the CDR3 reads CSATAVGTIFTDTQYF.

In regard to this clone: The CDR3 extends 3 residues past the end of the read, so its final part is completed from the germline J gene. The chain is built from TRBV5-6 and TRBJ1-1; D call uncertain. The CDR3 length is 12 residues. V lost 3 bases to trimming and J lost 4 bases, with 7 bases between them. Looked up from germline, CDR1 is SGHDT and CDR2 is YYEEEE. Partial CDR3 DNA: TGTGCCAGCAGCTCTACCACCACTGAA. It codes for CASSSTTTE. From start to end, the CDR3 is CASSSTTTEAFF.